The 6 T cell receptor beta chains below all came from one sample that was sequenced in a study of regulatory T cells in long-lasting Graves disease (dated by TCRdb to the early 2020s). The time point label here, explained by the study, means: newly diagnosed GD, antithyroid drugs for less than 3 months. For both TCR sequencing and RNA sequencing, RNA was extracted from PBMCs in TRIzol. Library generation was performed with multiplex PCR. Sequencing instrument: Illumina HiSeq 4000. TCR beta libraries were built with iRepertoire HTBI primers and Arm-PCR amplification of CDR3 regions. TCRdb's own reprocessing of the public reads used fastp at Q25 and MiXCR and kept productive beta chains. Each CDR3 protein appears once, grouped with its most common genes and DNA. A total of about 500,000 distinct CDR3 sequences appear in this sample, around 15% of them only once. The ten largest clones add up to 12% of the sample.

These same records also appear under a second study, on T cells in Graves' hyperthyroidism and ophthalmopathy.

The starting material was peripheral blood mononuclear cells (PBMCs), obtained at new diagnosis, from a patient treated with antithyroid drugs. The source is a man aged 35 to 55 with Graves disease. Donor details come from another sample of the same person, matched by shared clones.

This chain joins TRBV19 and TRBJ2-5; TRBD2 aligns across 11 bases. The CDR3 sequence is 16 residues long. After removal of 5 bases from V and 4 bases from J, the junction contained 9 bases not matched to a gene. Germline V gene sequence: CDR1 LNHDA, CDR2 SQIVND (reference sequence). CDR3 in amino acids: CASSASLAGVGETQYF. The CDR3 nucleotides read TGTGCCAGTAGTGCCTCACTAGCGGGAGTTGGAGAGACCCAGTACTTC.

In this sample, this clonotype turned up many times. The chain is built from TRBV6-2 or TRBV6-3 and TRBJ2-5; D gene ambiguous. Germline values: CDR1 MNHEY, CDR2 SVGEGT. V lost 10 bases and J lost 4, with 19 bases in between. This CDR3 contains 14 residues. The CDR3 bases are TGTGCCACCCGTGTTTTAGAGGATCGAGAGACCCAGTACTTC. It translates to CATRVLEDRETQYF.

The chain has TRBV5-1 and TRBJ2-1; D perhaps matches TRBD2 (5 bases). Trimming stripped 1 base from V and 7 bases from J, with 15 bases between. Per the germline V gene, CDR1 is SGHRS and CDR2 is YFSETQ. This CDR3 is 15 amino acids long. The CDR3 loop is CASSLSSGGGNEQFF. CDR3 DNA sequence: TGCGCCAGCAGCTTGAGCAGCGGCGGTGGTAATGAGCAGTTCTTC.

This clonotype was seen ten or more times. The rearrangement uses TRBV7-2 and TRBJ2-1; 12 nucleotides line up with TRBD2. CDR1 SGHTA and CDR2 FQGNSA come from the germline V gene. V lost 6 bases to trimming and J lost 5 bases; unmatched junction nucleotides: 11. The CDR3 length is 17 residues. The CDR3 DNA follows: TGTGCCAGCAGGCTAGCGGGAGGGCCTTCCCCCCACAATGAGCAGTTCTTC. This sequence encodes CASRLAGGPSPHNEQFF.

There are a few counts of this clonotype. The chain carries TRBV5-6 and TRBJ2-5; TRBD1 is a possible D gene (5 bases). Trimming stripped 7 bases from V and 5 bases from J, with 18 bases between. The CDR3 is 14 residues long. Germline CDR1 and CDR2: SGHDT and YYEEEE. The CDR3 DNA reads as TGTGCCAGCTCTAGGGGTGTCTTGCGGGAGACCCAGTACTTC. Translating it yields CASSRGVLRETQYF. Full variable domain (rest looked up from reference TRBV5-6 and TRBJ2-5): DAGVTQSPTHLIKTRGQQVTLRCSPKSGHDTVSWYQQALGQGPQFIFQYYEEEERQRGNFPDRFSGHQFPNYSSELNVNALLLGDSALYLCASSRGVLRETQYFGPGTRLLVL.

This rearrangement joins TRBV6-1 to TRBJ1-2; possible D gene TRBD1, 5 bases. The ends were cut back, 5 bases at V and 4 bases at J, with 17 bases in the middle. This CDR3 is built from 15 residues. CDR1 and CDR2 (germline): MNHNS, SASEGT. CDR3 nucleotides: TGTGCCAGCAGTCCCTACGGGACTACTGCCTATGGCTACACCTTC. Its protein is CASSPYGTTAYGYTF.